These T cell receptor beta chains were read from a single sample in a study of blood T cell repertoires in COVID-19. Some clones are missing from TCRdb's copy, which holds only in-frame ones; the method was immunoSEQ multiplex PCR. This table holds 250,000 or so clones, 75% to 90% found once. The sequenced sample was peripheral blood. The source is a woman in her 40s who had recovered from COVID-19. The CDR3 runs from the conserved cysteine through the conserved F or W. A D gene is named only where the DNA matches it firmly. For some rows the clone size is stated as once, few or many, or as a class when expanded; others skip it.

size: .
V: TRBV27
D: TRBD2
J: TRBJ2-5
DNA: TGTGCCAGCACCATTACTAGCGGGAGGTTGGAGACCCAGTACTTC
CDR3: CASTITSGRLETQYF

size: .
V: TRBV6-6
D: TRBD1
J: TRBJ2-2
DNA: TGTGCCTTACAAGGGACAGTGAGCACCGGGGAGCTGTTTTTT
CDR3: CALQGTVSTGELFF

size: .
V: TRBV14
D: .
J: TRBJ2-7
DNA: TGTGCCAGCAGCCAATCTGTCGAGCAGTACTTC
CDR3: CASSQSVEQYF

size: .
V: TRBV7-9
D: .
J: TRBJ2-5
DNA: TGTGCCAGCAGCTTAGTCGGAGGGTTCGGGGAGACCCAGTACTTC
CDR3: CASSLVGGFGETQYF

size: .
V: TRBV6-1
D: TRBD2
J: TRBJ2-5
DNA: TGTGCCAGCAGTGAGATAGCGGGAGGGGGGGAGACCCAGTACTTC
CDR3: CASSEIAGGGETQYF

size: .
V: TRBV28
D: .
J: TRBJ2-3
DNA: TGTGCCAGCAGCCACCTCGGAGGAGATACGCAGTATTTT
CDR3: CASSHLGGDTQYF

size: .
V: TRBV6-5
D: .
J: TRBJ2-2
DNA: TGTGCCAGTTCTACTAGCCTCCCCGGCACCGGGGAGCTGTTTTTT
CDR3: CASSTSLPGTGELFF

size: .
V: TRBV24-1
D: TRBD2
J: TRBJ2-3
DNA: TGTGCCACGCAGGAGCGGGAGGGAAGCACAGATACGCAGTATTTT
CDR3: CATQEREGSTDTQYF

size: .
V: TRBV2
D: .
J: TRBJ2-1
DNA: TGTGCCAGCAGTGATAGGGGCGGACCAGAGCAGTTCTTC
CDR3: CASSDRGGPEQFF

size: .
V: TRBV3-1/TRBV3-2
D: .
J: TRBJ2-2
DNA: TGTGCCAGCAGCCGGGGACAGAACACCGGGGAGCTGTTTTTT
CDR3: CASSRGQNTGELFF

size: .
V: TRBV3-1/TRBV3-2
D: .
J: TRBJ2-1
DNA: TGTGCCAGCAGCCAAAATCAGGGAGGTGAGCAGTTCTTC
CDR3: CASSQNQGGEQFF

size: .
V: TRBV11-1
D: .
J: TRBJ2-5
DNA: TGTGCCAGCAGCCTCAGGGAGACCCAGTACTTC
CDR3: CASSLRETQYF

size: .
V: TRBV27
D: TRBD2
J: TRBJ2-7
DNA: TGTGCCAGCAGTGTGAGGCTAGCGGGACGGTACGAGCAGTACTTC
CDR3: CASSVRLAGRYEQYF

size: .
V: TRBV30
D: TRBD2
J: TRBJ2-1
DNA: TGTGCCTGGAGACCACGCGGGAGGGGGGGTTACAATGAGCAGTTCTTC
CDR3: CAWRPRGRGGYNEQFF

size: .
V: TRBV18
D: .
J: TRBJ2-1
DNA: TGTGCCAGCTCACCACCGACGGGGAGCACCTACAATGAGCAGTTCTTC
CDR3: CASSPPTGSTYNEQFF

size: .
V: TRBV7-2
D: .
J: TRBJ1-1
DNA: TGTGCCAGCAGCCCCACAGGGTCGAACACTGAAGCTTTCTTT
CDR3: CASSPTGSNTEAFF

size: .
V: TRBV19
D: .
J: TRBJ1-6
DNA: TGTGCCAGTAGACCACAGGGTAGGAATTCACCCCTCCACTTT
CDR3: CASRPQGRNSPLHF

size: .
V: TRBV19
D: .
J: TRBJ1-2
DNA: TGTGCCAGTAGTATACGCAGGGACTCGGATGGCTACACCTTC
CDR3: CASSIRRDSDGYTF

size: .
V: TRBV29-1
D: .
J: TRBJ2-5
DNA: TGCAGCGCCGGGGGGCTAGCGGCTGGAGGAGAGACCCAGTACTTC
CDR3: CSAGGLAAGGETQYF

size: .
V: TRBV24-1
D: .
J: TRBJ2-7
DNA: TGTGCCACCAGTGATTCTGTCAGGTACCCCTACGAGCAGTACTTC
CDR3: CATSDSVRYPYEQYF

size: .
V: TRBV19
D: TRBD2
J: TRBJ2-7
DNA: TGTGCCAGTAGTATAATGCTAGCGGGAGGGCTCTACGAGCAGTACTTC
CDR3: CASSIMLAGGLYEQYF

size: .
V: TRBV30
D: TRBD1
J: TRBJ2-6
DNA: TGTGCCTGGAGGGGACAGGGGGGAGGTGGGGCCAACGTCCTGACTTTC
CDR3: CAWRGQGGGGANVLTF

size: .
V: TRBV5-1
D: .
J: TRBJ2-5
DNA: TGCGCCAGCAGCACCGGAGGTGTTCAAGAGACCCAGTACTTC
CDR3: CASSTGGVQETQYF

size: .
V: TRBV6-2/TRBV6-3
D: .
J: TRBJ2-7
DNA: TGTGCCAGCAGTCCCCCCCCCTCCGGCGGGACCTTCTCCTACGAGCAGTACTTC
CDR3: CASSPPPSGGTFSYEQYF

size: .
V: TRBV29-1
D: .
J: TRBJ1-2
DNA: TGCAGCGTTGCCGTCCAGGGGCCTAATGGCTACACCTTC
CDR3: CSVAVQGPNGYTF

size: .
V: TRBV18
D: .
J: TRBJ1-3
DNA: TGTGCCAGCTCACCACCGTACTTATCCTCTGGAAACACCATATATTTT
CDR3: CASSPPYLSSGNTIYF

size: .
V: TRBV30
D: TRBD2
J: TRBJ2-7
DNA: TGTGCCTGGAGCGTAGGTCGGACTAGCGGGAGTTGGGGCTACGAGCAGTACTTC
CDR3: CAWSVGRTSGSWGYEQYF

size: .
V: TRBV5-1
D: TRBD2
J: TRBJ2-7
DNA: TGCGCCAGCAGCTGGGGGGACCGGGGGGACGACGAGCAGTACTTC
CDR3: CASSWGDRGDDEQYF

size: .
V: TRBV9
D: TRBD2
J: TRBJ2-7
DNA: TGTGCCAGCAGCGCCGAGGCTAGCGGAAATGGACCCTACGAGCAGTACTTC
CDR3: CASSAEASGNGPYEQYF

size: .
V: TRBV12-3/TRBV12-4
D: .
J: TRBJ1-1
DNA: TGTGCCAGCACCCAGGGGTCAAGCACTGAAGCTTTCTTT
CDR3: CASTQGSSTEAFF

size: .
V: TRBV25-1
D: TRBD2
J: TRBJ2-1
DNA: TGTGCCAGCATTCGGGAGGGCCCCTACAATGAGCAGTTCTTC
CDR3: CASIREGPYNEQFF

size: .
V: TRBV2
D: TRBD2
J: TRBJ2-1
DNA: TGTGCCAGCAGTGGGACTAGCCGTGAGCAGTTCTTC
CDR3: CASSGTSREQFF

size: .
V: TRBV7-8
D: TRBD2
J: TRBJ2-1
DNA: TGTGCCAGCAGCTTCTTCGCGGGAGTGCTATACAATGAGCAGTTCTTC
CDR3: CASSFFAGVLYNEQFF

size: .
V: TRBV9
D: TRBD1
J: TRBJ1-2
DNA: TGTGCCAGCAGCGTAGGACCCCGGGACAGTAACTATGGCTACACCTTC
CDR3: CASSVGPRDSNYGYTF

size: few
V: TRBV10-2
D: .
J: TRBJ2-5
DNA: TGCGCCAGCAGCTCCCAGTACCAAGAGACCCAGTACTTC
CDR3: CASSSQYQETQYF

size: .
V: TRBV5-1
D: .
J: TRBJ2-5
DNA: TGCGCCAGCAATAGGGCGGGACAGCGACAAGAGACCCAGTACTTC
CDR3: CASNRAGQRQETQYF

size: .
V: TRBV5-8
D: TRBD1
J: TRBJ1-6
DNA: TGTGCCAGCAGCCAGGACAGGGTCGGTAATTCACCCCTCCACTTT
CDR3: CASSQDRVGNSPLHF

size: .
V: TRBV7-9
D: TRBD1
J: TRBJ2-7
DNA: TGTGCCAGCTCGCCCCGGCAGGGGGATATCTACGAGCAGTACTTC
CDR3: CASSPRQGDIYEQYF

size: .
V: TRBV9
D: TRBD2
J: TRBJ2-3
DNA: TGTGCCAGCAGCGTTTATGTGGGAGGGACGTCTAGCACAGATACGCAGTATTTT
CDR3: CASSVYVGGTSSTDTQYF

size: .
V: TRBV2
D: TRBD2
J: TRBJ2-4
DNA: TGTGCCAGCAGTGGGCCGGGGGGGAACATTCAGTACTTC
CDR3: CASSGPGGNIQYF

size: .
V: TRBV19
D: .
J: TRBJ1-2
DNA: TGTGCCAGTAGTATAAACGGGCAGGGTTCTGCTGGCTACACCTTC
CDR3: CASSINGQGSAGYTF

size: once
V: TRBV7-7
D: TRBD2
J: TRBJ2-2
DNA: TGTGCCAGCAGCTTAGGAGCGGGAGGGTCTACCGGGGAGCTGTTTTTT
CDR3: CASSLGAGGSTGELFF

size: .
V: TRBV3-1/TRBV3-2
D: TRBD2
J: TRBJ2-5
DNA: TGTGCCAGCAGCCGACACACCCCCCAACTAGCGGGAGATGGGGAGACCCAGTACTTC
CDR3: CASSRHTPQLAGDGETQYF

size: .
V: TRBV11-1
D: TRBD1
J: TRBJ1-4
DNA: TGTGCCAGCAGCTTCGGACAGGGTAGAGAAAAACTGTTTTTT
CDR3: CASSFGQGREKLFF

size: few
V: TRBV5-1
D: .
J: TRBJ2-3
DNA: TGCGCCAGCAGCTTGACCAGATTGGGGGGAGAGGGAGATACGCAGTATTTT
CDR3: CASSLTRLGGEGDTQYF

size: once
V: TRBV6-5
D: .
J: TRBJ1-1
DNA: TGTGCCAGCATCCCAGGCGGGGCGGGAAACACTGAAGCTTTCTTT
CDR3: CASIPGGAGNTEAFF

size: .
V: TRBV6-6
D: .
J: TRBJ1-5
DNA: TGTGCCAGCGCTAACATTGGGGCCACCAATCAGCCCCAGCATTTT
CDR3: CASANIGATNQPQHF

size: .
V: TRBV7-2
D: .
J: TRBJ2-7
DNA: TGTGCCAGCAGCTTAGCGCTGGCTAGCGCATACGAGCAGTACTTC
CDR3: CASSLALASAYEQYF

size: .
V: TRBV10-3
D: .
J: TRBJ2-7
DNA: TGTGCCATCAGTGAGTCGACGGGGATGGGGGAGCAGTACTTC
CDR3: CAISESTGMGEQYF

size: .
V: TRBV27
D: TRBD1
J: TRBJ1-1
DNA: TGTGCCAGCAGTTTAATAGGGGGCCTTAACACTGAAGCTTTCTTT
CDR3: CASSLIGGLNTEAFF

size: .
V: TRBV5-5
D: TRBD2
J: TRBJ2-1
DNA: TGTGCCAGCAGCAAGGGGGGACTAGCGGGTCACTCCTACAATGAGCAGTTCTTC
CDR3: CASSKGGLAGHSYNEQFF

size: .
V: TRBV19
D: .
J: TRBJ2-2
DNA: TGTGCCAGTAGTATGGGGCTGTCCACCGGGGAGCTGTTTTTT
CDR3: CASSMGLSTGELFF

size: .
V: TRBV6-4
D: .
J: TRBJ2-1
DNA: TGTGCCAGCAGTGCTAGCGAAGCAACCTACAATGAGCAGTTCTTC
CDR3: CASSASEATYNEQFF

size: .
V: TRBV6-5
D: .
J: TRBJ2-7
DNA: TGTGCCAGCATCATGGCGGGACAGACCTACGAGCAGTACTTC
CDR3: CASIMAGQTYEQYF

size: .
V: TRBV11-3
D: .
J: TRBJ2-7
DNA: TGTGCCAGCAGCTCGAATTGGCTAGATGCCTACGAGCAGTACTTC
CDR3: CASSSNWLDAYEQYF

size: .
V: TRBV27
D: TRBD2
J: TRBJ2-1
DNA: TGTGCCAGCTCTACTAGCGGGGGGAATGAGCAGTTCTTC
CDR3: CASSTSGGNEQFF

size: .
V: TRBV28
D: .
J: TRBJ1-1
DNA: TGTGCCAGCAGTTTAGGTGGGGCAGGGGAAAACACTGAAGCTTTCTTT
CDR3: CASSLGGAGENTEAFF

size: .
V: TRBV28
D: .
J: TRBJ2-7
DNA: TGTGCCAGCAGCCGAGGACTCTACGAGCAGTACTTC
CDR3: CASSRGLYEQYF

size: .
V: TRBV24-1
D: .
J: TRBJ2-1
DNA: TGTGCCACCAGTGCTGAGGGAGGGGGCTACAATGAGCAGTTCTTC
CDR3: CATSAEGGGYNEQFF